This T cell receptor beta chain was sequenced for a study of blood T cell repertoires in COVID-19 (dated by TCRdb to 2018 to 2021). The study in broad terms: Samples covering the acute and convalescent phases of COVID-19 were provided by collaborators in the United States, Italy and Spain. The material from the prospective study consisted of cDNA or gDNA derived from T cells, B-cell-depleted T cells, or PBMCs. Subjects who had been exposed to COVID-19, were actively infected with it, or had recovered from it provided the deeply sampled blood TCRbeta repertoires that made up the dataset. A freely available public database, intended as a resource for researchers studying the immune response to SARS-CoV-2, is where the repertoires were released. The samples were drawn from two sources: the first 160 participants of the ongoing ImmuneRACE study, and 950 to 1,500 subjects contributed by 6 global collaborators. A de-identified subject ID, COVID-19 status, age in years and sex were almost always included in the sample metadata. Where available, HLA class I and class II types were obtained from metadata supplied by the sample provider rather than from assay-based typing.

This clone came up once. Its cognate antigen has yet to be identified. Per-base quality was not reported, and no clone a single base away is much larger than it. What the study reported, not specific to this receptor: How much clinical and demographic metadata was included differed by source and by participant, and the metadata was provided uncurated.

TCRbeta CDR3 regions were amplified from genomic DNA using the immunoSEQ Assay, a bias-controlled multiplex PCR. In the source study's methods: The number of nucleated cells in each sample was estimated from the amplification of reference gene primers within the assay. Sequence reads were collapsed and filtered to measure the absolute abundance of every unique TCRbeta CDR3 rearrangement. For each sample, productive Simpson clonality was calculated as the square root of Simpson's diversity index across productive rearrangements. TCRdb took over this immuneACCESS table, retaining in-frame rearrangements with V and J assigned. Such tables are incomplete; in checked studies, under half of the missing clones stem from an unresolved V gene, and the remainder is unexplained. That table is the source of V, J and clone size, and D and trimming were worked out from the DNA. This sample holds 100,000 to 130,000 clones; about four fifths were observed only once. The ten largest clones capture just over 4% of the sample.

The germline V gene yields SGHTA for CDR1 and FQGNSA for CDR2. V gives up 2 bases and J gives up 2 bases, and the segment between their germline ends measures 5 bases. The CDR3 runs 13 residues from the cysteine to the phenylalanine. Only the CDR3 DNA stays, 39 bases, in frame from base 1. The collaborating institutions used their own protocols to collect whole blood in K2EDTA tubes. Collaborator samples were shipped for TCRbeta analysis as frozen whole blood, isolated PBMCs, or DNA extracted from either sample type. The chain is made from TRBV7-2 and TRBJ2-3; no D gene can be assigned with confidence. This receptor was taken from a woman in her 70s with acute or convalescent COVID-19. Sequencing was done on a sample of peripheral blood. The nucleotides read TGTGCCAGCAGCTTAACAGCCACAGATACGCAGTATTTT. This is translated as CASSLTATDTQYF. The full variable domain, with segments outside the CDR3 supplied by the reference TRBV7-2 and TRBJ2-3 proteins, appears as GAGVSQSPSNKVTEKGKDVELRCDPISGHTALYWYRQSLGQGLEFLIYFQGNSAPDKSGLPSDRFSAERTGGSVSTLTIQRTQQEDSAVYLCASSLTATDTQYFGPGTRLTVL.